Listed below are T cell receptor beta chains from one sample, sequenced in a study of OX40 agonist ivuxolimab in advanced cancers. This table comes from immunoSEQ multiplex PCR, and its TCRdb copy is limited to in-frame clones, with some not included. The sample lists roughly 53,000 clones, about four fifths occurring once. The sequenced sample was CD4+ or CD8+ T cells sorted from blood, obtained in a trial of the OX40 agonist ivuxolimab. These receptors were collected from an adult with an advanced solid tumor such as melanoma, head and neck, liver or kidney cancer. CDR3s include the opening cysteine and the closing phenylalanine or tryptophan.

J gene | V gene | CDR3 protein
TRBJ2-1 | TRBV11-2 | CASRSIEQFF
TRBJ2-5 | TRBV5-6 | CASRKSGTGGTQYF
TRBJ2-2 | TRBV14 | CASSQVTGNTGELFF
TRBJ1-2 | TRBV14 | CASSPLGTGIYGYTF
TRBJ1-3 | TRBV6-5 | CASSYRADSGNTIYF
TRBJ1-1 | TRBV30 | CAWSALGGWAEAFF
TRBJ1-1 | TRBV28 | CASGRGWTEAFF
TRBJ2-2 | TRBV18 | CASSPQVSANTGELFF
TRBJ2-7 | TRBV18 | CASSPGLAGGYEQYF
TRBJ2-5 | TRBV6-4 | CASRFDREETQYF
TRBJ1-2 | TRBV6-5 | CASKSRQGEAYGYTF
TRBJ2-2 | TRBV7-7 | CASSLGQGANTGELFF
TRBJ1-4 | TRBV6-1 | CASSEGQGNEKLFF
TRBJ2-5 | TRBV29-1 | CSVGPGAGLTQYF
TRBJ1-6 | TRBV18 | CASSPQGANSPLHF
TRBJ2-3 | TRBV11-2 | CASGNILAGEVTSTDTQYF
TRBJ1-2 | TRBV4-1 | CASSQDGQINYGYTF
TRBJ1-1 | TRBV28 | CASSLERGPPPGGAFF
TRBJ2-2 | TRBV11-3 | CASTGRNTGELFF
TRBJ2-7 | TRBV7-2 | CASSSGASGRASSYEQYF
TRBJ1-5 | TRBV6-5 | CATRRRPRGDQPQHF
TRBJ2-1 | TRBV6-1 | CASSVERGNNEQFF
TRBJ1-1 | TRBV18 | CASSTRTNTEAFF
TRBJ1-1 | TRBV30 | CAWSGDTTLGAFF
TRBJ2-7 | TRBV19 | CASSTIATSYEQYF
TRBJ1-6 | TRBV2 | CASSQTVGDSPLHF
TRBJ2-5 | TRBV9 | CASSVGRRGETQYF
TRBJ2-7 | TRBV18 | CASSPGSHYEQYF
TRBJ1-1 | TRBV19 | CASSNYRGGWNTEAFF
TRBJ2-2 | TRBV28 | CGSSENTGELFF
TRBJ1-1 | TRBV5-1 | CASSWTGRATEAFF
TRBJ2-3 | TRBV5-2 | CASSPVDSGRPDTQYF
TRBJ2-7 | TRBV5-6 | CASSLRGYEQYF
TRBJ2-7 | TRBV18 | CASSQSKNEQYF
TRBJ1-1 | TRBV5-1 | CASTIEPADTEAFF
TRBJ1-1 | TRBV5-6 | CASSLADRMNTEAFF
TRBJ1-5 | TRBV10-2 | CASSESGHRNQPQHF
TRBJ1-5 | TRBV5-6 | CASSFGGRGQPQHF
TRBJ2-7 | TRBV9 | CASSVGREPYYEQYF
TRBJ2-7 | TRBV6-6 | CASSIDRGYEQYF
TRBJ1-5 | TRBV19 | CASSILHRGTVGQPQHF
TRBJ1-1 | TRBV2 | CASSVGDRGLEAFF
TRBJ2-1 | TRBV11-3 | CASSLGLAGVYNEQFF
TRBJ2-1 | TRBV28 | CASRLPLAGGKNNEQFF
TRBJ2-5 | TRBV5-1 | CASSLQGKRETQYF
TRBJ2-3 | TRBV19 | CASSGVGARTDTQYF
TRBJ1-4 | TRBV28 | CASSGQGWGPEKLFF
TRBJ1-1 | TRBV29-1 | CSSGLNTEAFF
TRBJ2-2 | TRBV11-2 | CASGAGGHLYTGELFF
TRBJ2-1 | TRBV28 | CATQQRNEQFF
TRBJ1-5 | TRBV4-1 | CASSQSLARGPQPQHF
TRBJ1-2 | TRBV29-1 | CSVDGGALGYTF
TRBJ2-4 | TRBV2 | CASRGQGLAKNIQYF
TRBJ2-5 | TRBV29-1 | CSVARIAGEETQYF
TRBJ2-4 | TRBV4-1 | CASSLFLAKNIQYF
TRBJ2-7 | TRBV20-1 | CSASDSYEQYF
TRBJ2-1 | TRBV7-3 | CASSLRQFSSYNEQFF
TRBJ1-4 | TRBV19 | CASSIQQGPEKLFF
TRBJ1-6 | TRBV6-5 | CASSRSDRATPLHF